This TCR beta chain was profiled in a study of T cell repertoires in chronic hepatitis B (dated by TCRdb to about 2019). On this clone: The clone's antigen remains unknown. The record has no base qualities; no much larger clone is one base away.

The receptor library was made with the immunoSEQ multiplex PCR assay. TCRdb carries this immuneACCESS record with in-frame sequences only. Its versions omit some clonotypes, under half of them owing to an unresolved V gene in the studies checked, with the rest unexplained. Present in this sample are about 210 clones, around 81% of which were seen just once. The ten most abundant clones make up about a fifth of the sample. The CDR3 numbers 15 residues from cysteine through phenylalanine. CDR3 DNA is the only sequence kept; it has 45 bases, read in frame from the first base. From the germline V gene (reference sequence), CDR1 is MNHEY and CDR2 is SMNVEV. V lost 1 base and J lost 5 bases; the stretch between them is 11 bases long.

This sequence was found in a human donor with chronic hepatitis B virus infection. Specimen: total CD8+ T cells from PBMCs. Here the chain combines TRBV27 and TRBJ1-4; confidence is insufficient to name the D gene. The sequenced DNA: TGTGCCAGCAGTTTATACCGGGTCCCAAATGAAAAACTGTTTTTT. Its translation reads: CASSLYRVPNEKLFF.